The source of this T cell receptor (beta chain) is a study of T-cell reconstitution after alpha-beta-depleted transplantation in children. Study observations and caveats: It was newly produced T cells that mostly accounted for T-cell counts and diversity one year after transplant.

Trimming at V came to 3 bases and at J to 4 bases, leaving 12 bases not matched to a gene. The CDR3 runs to 17 residues. Per the germline V gene, CDR1 is KGHSH and CDR2 is LQKENI. Library preparation (for TCRbeta) was performed with unique molecular identifiers. TCRdb used MiXCR to reprocess the PCR reads, holding one entry per CDR3 protein. The sample shows around 180,000 distinct CDR3 sequences, roughly 11% of them seen only once. This clonotype was counted only a few times. Its antigen is still unknown. The gene calls are TRBV18 and TRBJ2-3, with 8 bases matching TRBD2. The sample in question was PBMCs, obtained before TCRalphabeta/CD19-depleted stem cell transplant. This receptor was taken from a boy aged 2 to 9 with acute myeloid leukemia, due to receive a stem cell transplant. The CDR3 here is CASSPSTSRAGADTQYF. In DNA form, the CDR3 reads TGTGCCAGCTCACCCTCGACCTCAAGAGCGGGAGCAGATACGCAGTATTTT. Filled out from reference TRBV18 and TRBJ2-3, the complete variable domain reads NAGVMQNPRHLVRRRGQEARLRCSPMKGHSHVYWYRQLPEEGLKFMVYLQKENIIDESGMPKERFSAEFPKEGPSILRIQQVVRGDSAAYFCASSPSTSRAGADTQYFGPGTRLTVL.